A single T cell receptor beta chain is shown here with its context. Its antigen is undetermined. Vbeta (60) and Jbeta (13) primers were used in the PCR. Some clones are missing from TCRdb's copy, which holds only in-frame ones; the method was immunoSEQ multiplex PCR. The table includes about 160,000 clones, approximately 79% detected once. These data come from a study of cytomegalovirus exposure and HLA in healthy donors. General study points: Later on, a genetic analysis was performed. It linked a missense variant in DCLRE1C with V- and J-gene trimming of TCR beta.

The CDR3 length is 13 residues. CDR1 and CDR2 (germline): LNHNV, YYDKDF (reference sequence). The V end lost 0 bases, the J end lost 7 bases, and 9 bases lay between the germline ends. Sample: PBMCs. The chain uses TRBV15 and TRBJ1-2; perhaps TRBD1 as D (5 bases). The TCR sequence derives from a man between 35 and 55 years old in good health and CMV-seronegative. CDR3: CATSRESGCGYTF. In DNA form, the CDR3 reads TGTGCCACCAGCAGAGAATCAGGGTGTGGCTACACCTTC.